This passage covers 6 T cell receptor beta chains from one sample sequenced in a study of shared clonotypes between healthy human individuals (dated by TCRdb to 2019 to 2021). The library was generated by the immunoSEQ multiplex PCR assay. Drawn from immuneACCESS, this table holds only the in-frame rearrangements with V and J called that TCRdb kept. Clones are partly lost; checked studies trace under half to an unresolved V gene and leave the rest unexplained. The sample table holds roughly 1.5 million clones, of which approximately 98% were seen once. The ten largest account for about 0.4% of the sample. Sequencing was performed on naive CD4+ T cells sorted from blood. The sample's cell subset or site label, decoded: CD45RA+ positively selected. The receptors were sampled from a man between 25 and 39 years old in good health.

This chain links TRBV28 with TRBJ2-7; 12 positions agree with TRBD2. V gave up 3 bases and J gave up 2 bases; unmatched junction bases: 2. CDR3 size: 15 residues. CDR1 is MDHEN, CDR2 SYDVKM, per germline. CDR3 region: CASSFGLAGPYEQYF. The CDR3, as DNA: TGTGCCAGCAGTTTCGGACTAGCGGGGCCCTACGAGCAGTACTTC. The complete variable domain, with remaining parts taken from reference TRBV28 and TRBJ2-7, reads DVKVTQSSRYLVKRTGEKVFLECVQDMDHENMFWYRQDPGLGLRLIYFSYDVKMKEKGDIPEGYSVSREKKERFSLILESASTNQTSMYLCASSFGLAGPYEQYFGPGTRLTVT.

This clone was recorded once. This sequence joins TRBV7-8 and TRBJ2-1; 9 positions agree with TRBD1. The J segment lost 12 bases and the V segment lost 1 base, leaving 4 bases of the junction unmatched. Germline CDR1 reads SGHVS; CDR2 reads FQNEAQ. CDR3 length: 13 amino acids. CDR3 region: CASSLDRGQGQFF. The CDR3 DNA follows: TGTGCCAGCAGCTTAGACAGGGGGCAGGGGCAGTTCTTC.

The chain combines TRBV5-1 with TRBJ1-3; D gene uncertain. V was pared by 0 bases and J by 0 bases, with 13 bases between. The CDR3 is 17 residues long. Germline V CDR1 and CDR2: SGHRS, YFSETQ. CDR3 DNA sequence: TGCGCCAGCAGCTTGGAAACGGGGAAGGGCTCTGGAAACACCATATATTTT. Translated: CASSLETGKGSGNTIYF.

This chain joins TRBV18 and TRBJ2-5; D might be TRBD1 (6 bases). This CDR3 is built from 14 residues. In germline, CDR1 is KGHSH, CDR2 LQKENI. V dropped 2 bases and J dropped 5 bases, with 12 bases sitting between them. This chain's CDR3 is CASSPAPRGETQYF. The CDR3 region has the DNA TGTGCCAGCTCACCAGCTCCCAGGGGTGAGACCCAGTACTTC.

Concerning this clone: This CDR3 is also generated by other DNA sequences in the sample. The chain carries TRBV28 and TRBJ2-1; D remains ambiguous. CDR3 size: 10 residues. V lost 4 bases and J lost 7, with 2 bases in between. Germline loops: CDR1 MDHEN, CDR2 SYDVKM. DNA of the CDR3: TGTGCCAGCAGTTCTAATGAGCAGTTCTTC. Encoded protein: CASSSNEQFF.

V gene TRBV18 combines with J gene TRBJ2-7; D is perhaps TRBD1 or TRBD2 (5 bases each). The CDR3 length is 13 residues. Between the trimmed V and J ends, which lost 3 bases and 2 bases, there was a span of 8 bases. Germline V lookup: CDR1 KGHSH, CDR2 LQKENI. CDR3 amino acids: CASSPWGTYEQYF. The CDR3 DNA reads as TGTGCCAGCTCACCGTGGGGGACCTACGAGCAGTACTTC.